The 4 T cell receptor beta chains presented below share a single source sample, sequenced in a study of beta chain features in type 1 diabetes. No antigen has been identified for these receptors. Findings and limits, study-wide: In all four CD4+ subsets, TCRB CDR3 length was significantly, moderately reduced in type 1 diabetes.

Sequencing targeted expressed TCRB transcripts, as all isolated RNA had been reverse transcribed. Sequenced by immunoSEQ multiplex PCR; TCRdb stores in-frame clones only, minus some. Seen here are a few hundred thousand clones, over 10% observed once, and the top ten hold about 0.01%. Sequencing used naive CD4+ T cells from blood. The receptor set was obtained from a woman between 18 and 29 years old with type 1 diabetes.

This rearrangement joins TRBV15 to TRBJ2-1; 9 bases match TRBD1. Losses at the gene ends were 5 bases for V and 1 base for J; bases not matched to a gene: 6. The germline V gene has CDR1 LNHNV and CDR2 YYDKDF (reference sequence). The CDR3 has 16 residues. CDR3 in DNA: TGTGCCACCAGCTTACCCGGGACAGGGTCCTACAATGAGCAGTTCTTC. It encodes CATSLPGTGSYNEQFF. Variable domain in full (rest from reference TRBV15 and TRBJ2-1): DAMVIQNPRYQVTQFGKPVTLSCSQTLNHNVMYWYQQKSSQAPKLLFHYYDKDFNNEADTPDNFQSRRPNTSFCFLDIRSPGLGDTAMYLCATSLPGTGSYNEQFFGPGTRLTVL.

The chain couples TRBV27 to TRBJ2-2; possibly TRBD1 for D (6 bases). The CDR3 extends over 15 amino acids. The germline gives CDR1 MNHEY, CDR2 SMNVEV (reference sequence). The V end was cut by 4 bases, the J end by 7 bases, with 16 bases between. The CDR3 DNA reads TGTGCCAGCAGTTCCCCCACAGGGTGGGGCGGGGAGCTGTTTTTT. Translation: CASSSPTGWGGELFF.

The J gene is TRBJ2-5, the V gene TRBV9, with 7 bases matching TRBD1. The CDR3 runs to 13 residues. The V and J ends lost 5 bases and 0 bases, in that order; junction bases with no gene match: 1. Germline CDR1 and CDR2: SGDLS and YYNGEE. CDR3 sequence (DNA): TGTGCCAGCAGAGGACAGGACCAAGAGACCCAGTACTTC. Its protein is CASRGQDQETQYF.

This chain connects TRBV9 to TRBJ1-2; the match to TRBD1 covers 8 bases. CDR1 SGDLS and CDR2 YYNGEE come from the germline V gene. Losses at the gene ends were 0 bases for V and 7 bases for J; bases not matched to a gene: 11. There are 16 residues in the CDR3. Here the CDR3 DNA reads TGTGCCAGCAGCGTAGCTCACGGACAGGGCCTATCTGGCTACACCTTC. Translation gives CASSVAHGQGLSGYTF.